The 6 T cell receptor beta chains below were found in one sample sequenced in a study of T cell responses to AZD1222 COVID-19 vaccine. The protocol was immunoSEQ multiplex PCR, while the TCRdb copy is restricted to in-frame clones and leaves out a portion. Of fewer than 90,000 clones in the sample, roughly 84% are singletons; the top ten hold approximately 11%. The sequenced sample was peripheral blood, obtained on day 0 of AZD1222 vaccination. These receptors all come from an adult in good health.

The chain combines TRBV15 with TRBJ1-1; 8 bases are shared with TRBD1. CDR3 length: 15 amino acids. Germline values: CDR1 LNHNV, CDR2 YYDKDF (reference sequence). J was trimmed by 4 bases and V by 3 bases; bases with no gene match: 7. DNA for the CDR3: TGTGCCACCAGCAGCTGGACCACAGGGGGCACTGAAGCTTTCTTT. Protein: CATSSWTTGGTEAFF.

In DNA, the CDR3 is TGTGCCAGCAGCTTAGTAGACACTGAAGCTTTCTTT. It yields the protein CASSLVDTEAFF. The rearrangement joins TRBV11-2 to TRBJ1-1; no definite D call. The CDR3 runs to 12 residues. The germline CDR1 and CDR2 sequences are SGHAT and FQNNGV. V was pared by 1 base and J by 3 bases, with 3 bases between.

The CDR3 protein is CASRDRGSYNEQFF. The DNA for the CDR3 is TGTGCCAGCCGGGACAGGGGTTCCTACAATGAGCAGTTCTTC. The rearrangement uses TRBV5-4 and TRBJ2-1, with 10 positions matching TRBD1. The germline V gene has CDR1 SGHNT and CDR2 YYREEE (reference sequence). V lost 7 bases, J lost 1 base, and 2 bases stayed unmatched. The CDR3 contains 14 residues.

This chain connects TRBV5-5 to TRBJ1-2, with 7 bases that match TRBD1. This CDR3 is 14 amino acids long. V shed 5 bases and J 7 bases; nucleotides not matched to a gene: 11. The germline V gene has CDR1 SGHKS and CDR2 YYEKEE (reference sequence). The DNA of the CDR3 is TGTGCCAGCAGTTACGACAGGGCCAGGGGTGGCTACACCTTC. Translating it yields CASSYDRARGGYTF.

The chain recombines TRBV18 with TRBJ2-5; 7 nucleotides line up with TRBD1. This CDR3 is built from 14 residues. V was clipped by 7 bases and J by 1 base; unmatched bases: 6. Germline CDR1 and CDR2: KGHSH and LQKENI. CDR3 loop: CASLRTGVQETQYF. DNA of the CDR3: TGTGCCAGCTTGAGGACAGGAGTCCAAGAGACCCAGTACTTC.

The genes are TRBV30 and TRBJ2-7; D may be TRBD1 (6 bases). This CDR3 region has 13 residues. V dropped 5 bases and J dropped 6 bases, with 17 bases sitting between them. Per germline, CDR1 GTSNPN and CDR2 SVGIG (reference sequence). CDR3 sequence (DNA): TGTGCCTGGCAGGGGCCCGAGGGCCGCGAGCAGTACTTC. Encoded protein: CAWQGPEGREQYF.